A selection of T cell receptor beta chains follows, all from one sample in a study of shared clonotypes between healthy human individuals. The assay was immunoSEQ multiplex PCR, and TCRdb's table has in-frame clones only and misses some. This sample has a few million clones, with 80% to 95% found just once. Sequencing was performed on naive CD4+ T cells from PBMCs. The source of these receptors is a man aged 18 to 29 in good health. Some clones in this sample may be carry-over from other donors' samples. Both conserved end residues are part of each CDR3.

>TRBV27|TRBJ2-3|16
CASSPRTRRDTDTQYF
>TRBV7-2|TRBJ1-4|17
CASSLTPLQGSGEKLFF
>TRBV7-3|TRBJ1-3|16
CASSANAIGSGNTIYF
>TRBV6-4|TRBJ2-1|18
CASTEVKREPRDYNEQFF
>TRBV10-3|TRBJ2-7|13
CATGQGGTYEQYF
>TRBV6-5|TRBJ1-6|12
CASRLRGQALHF
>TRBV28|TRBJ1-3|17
CASSLIQGGNSGNTIYF
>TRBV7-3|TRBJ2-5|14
CASSLKSGWETQYF
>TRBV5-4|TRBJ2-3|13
CATRQGRSDTQYF
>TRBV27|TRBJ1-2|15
CASSSLSGQVYGYTF
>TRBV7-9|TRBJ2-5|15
CASSLVMAGGETQYF
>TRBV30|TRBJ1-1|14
CAWSRDRGLTEAFF
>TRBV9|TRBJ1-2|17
CASSVVPGGSALYGYTF
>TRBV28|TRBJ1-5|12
CASSLLNQPQHF
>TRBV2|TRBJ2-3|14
CASSWAMNTDTQYF
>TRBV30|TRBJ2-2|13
CAWSSQGTGELFF
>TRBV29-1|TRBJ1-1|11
CSVARGTEAFF
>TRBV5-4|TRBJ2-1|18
CASSLSVGTSGSLSEQFF
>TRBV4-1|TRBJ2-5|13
CASSQGIQETQYF
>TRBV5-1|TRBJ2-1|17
CATNPGGGVVPYNEQFF
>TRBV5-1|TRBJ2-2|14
CASSRTSGAVELFF
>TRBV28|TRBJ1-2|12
CAGRDGNYGYTF
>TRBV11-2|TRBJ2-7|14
CASSSPRRGREQYF
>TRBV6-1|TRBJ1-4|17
CASSEVGRFATNEKLFF
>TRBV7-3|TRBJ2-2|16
CASSLKWSDDTGELFF
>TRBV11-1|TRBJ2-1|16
CASSSSWREYYNEQFF
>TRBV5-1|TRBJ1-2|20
CASSFGPNSGTGAVDYGYTF
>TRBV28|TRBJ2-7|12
CASSGSPHEQYF
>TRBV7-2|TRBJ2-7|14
CASSFGGRSYEQYF
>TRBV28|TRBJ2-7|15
CASRSGTGLSYEQYF
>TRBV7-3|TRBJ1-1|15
CASSRETGGYTEAFF
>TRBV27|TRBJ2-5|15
CASRRQPWGQETQYF
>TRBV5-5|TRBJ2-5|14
CASSLAALQETQYF
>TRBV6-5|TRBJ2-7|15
CASSYLRDPFYEQYF
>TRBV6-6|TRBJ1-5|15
CASTTGTASYSRRHF
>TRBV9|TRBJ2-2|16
CASSVQTGVNTGELFF
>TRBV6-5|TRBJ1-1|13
CASSYGENTEAFF
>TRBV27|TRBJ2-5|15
CASSFLQGAKETQYF
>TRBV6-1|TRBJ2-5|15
CASSVTASRVETQYF
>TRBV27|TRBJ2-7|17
CASRLGTGAGSSYEQYF
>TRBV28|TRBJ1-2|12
CASSLGPAGVTF
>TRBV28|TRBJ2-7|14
CASNVGGFDNEQYF
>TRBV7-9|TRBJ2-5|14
CASSSPIVQETQYF
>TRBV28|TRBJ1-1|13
CASSLPPATEAFF
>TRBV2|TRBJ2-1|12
CASSTFTGEKFF
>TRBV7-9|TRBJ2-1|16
CASSFGWREVRDEQFF
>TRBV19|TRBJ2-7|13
CASSMDSSYEQYF
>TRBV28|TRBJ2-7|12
CASSLTGYEQYF
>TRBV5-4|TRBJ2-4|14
CASSRDRATDIQYF
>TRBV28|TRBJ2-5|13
CASSFGGRETQYF
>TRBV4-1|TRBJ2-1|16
CASSVGLAGNYNEQFF
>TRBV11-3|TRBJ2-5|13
CASSRRIQETQYF
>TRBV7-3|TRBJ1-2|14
CASSLGDSNYGYTF
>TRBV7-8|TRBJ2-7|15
CASSFELAGVFEQYF
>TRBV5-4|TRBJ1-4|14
CASSFRSSNEKLFF
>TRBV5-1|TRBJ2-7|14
CASRGVEVAYEQYF
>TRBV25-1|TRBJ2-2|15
CASSDPGWNTGELFF